This section outlines one T cell receptor beta chain sequence together with its context. Its target is unknown. The CDR3 contains 20 residues. Germline V gene sequence: CDR1 MNHNS, CDR2 SASEGT. With V trimmed by 6 bases and J by 1 base, 16 bases remained unmatched. Hyperthyroidism was newly diagnosed in patients aged 18 to 65 (duration under 2 months). It was 10 ml of fresh peripheral blood that supplied the PBMCs. This entry is derived from a study of T cells in Graves' hyperthyroidism and ophthalmopathy. Study context: Prior to any treatment, at the point of initial diagnosis, peripheral blood was collected.

The study, taken as a whole, reports: Most thyroid-expanded clonotypes above 0.001 were also found in blood.

RNA transcripts gave rise to amplified TCR beta CDR3 regions. A first-round RT-PCR of the TCR CDR3 used the HTBI primer set. MiXCR, run by TCRdb on the multiplex PCR reads, gives a single entry per CDR3 protein. The repertoire holds 650,000 to 700,000 distinct CDR3 sequences, with roughly 17% as singletons. The sequencing input was blood. The clonotype was recovered from a man aged 45-65 years with Graves' hyperthyroidism. V and J are TRBV6-1 and TRBJ2-3; 13 bases map to TRBD2. The CDR3 sequence: CASSPPLTSGRPVGTDTQYF. The CDR3 DNA follows: TGTGCCAGCAGCCCGCCCTTGACTAGCGGGAGGCCGGTGGGCACAGATACGCAGTATTTT.